These T cell receptor beta chains were read from a single sample in a study of T cell responses to AZD1222 COVID-19 vaccine. Here immunoSEQ multiplex PCR was the method, and the copy in TCRdb shows in-frame clones only, minus some. The sample contains some 130,000 clones, 75% to 85% of which appear only once. This sample comprised peripheral blood, obtained 28 days after the second dose of the MenACWY control vaccine. The source of these receptors is an adult who received the MenACWY meningococcal vaccine as a control. The CDR3 runs from the conserved cysteine through the conserved F or W. A D gene is named only where the DNA matches it firmly. Size is omitted from some rows. Given values are once, few, many or a class for expanded clones.

V,D,J,size,DNA,CDR3
TRBV5-1,.,TRBJ1-2,.,TGCGCCAGCTCCGGACAGCGAGAGGGCTACACCTTC,CASSGQREGYTF
TRBV19,.,TRBJ1-5,few,TGTGCCAGTAAGGACAGCCCTAATCAGCCCCAGCATTTT,CASKDSPNQPQHF
TRBV4-2,.,TRBJ1-2,.,TGTGCCAGCAGCCCCTCCGGGCATAACTATGGCTACACCTTC,CASSPSGHNYGYTF
TRBV27,TRBD1,TRBJ1-4,.,TGTGCCAGCAGTTTAAGGGACCACAGGGGGCGGACTAATGAAAAACTGTTTTTT,CASSLRDHRGRTNEKLFF
TRBV9,.,TRBJ1-1,.,TGTGCCAGCAGCGCCAGGGGGAACACTGAAGCTTTCTTT,CASSARGNTEAFF
TRBV6-5,TRBD2,TRBJ2-1,.,TGTGCCAGCAGAAGACTAGCGGGCTACAATGAGCAGTTCTTC,CASRRLAGYNEQFF
TRBV7-2,.,TRBJ2-1,.,TGTGCCAGCAGCCTCAGTGGCGGGAATAACAATGAGCAGTTCTTC,CASSLSGGNNNEQFF
TRBV28,TRBD1,TRBJ1-1,once,TGTGCCAGCAGTCATACAGGGGGAGCTTTCTTT,CASSHTGGAFF
TRBV5-5,.,TRBJ2-3,.,TGTGCCAGCAGCTCAGGACAGAATACTCTTTCAGATACGCAGTATTTT,CASSSGQNTLSDTQYF
TRBV10-3,TRBD1,TRBJ1-1,.,TGTGCCATCAGACTAGGGGGCCTCGGCACTGAAGCTTTCTTT,CAIRLGGLGTEAFF
TRBV24-1,.,TRBJ2-2,.,TGTGCCACCAGTGATTACGGGAATTTTGGGACCGGGGAGCTGTTTTTT,CATSDYGNFGTGELFF
TRBV5-4,TRBD2,TRBJ2-3,.,TGTGCCAGCAGCCCTGACCTTTTTTCGACTAGCGGGATAGGGGCGGATACGCAGTATTTT,CASSPDLFSTSGIGADTQYF
TRBV11-2,.,TRBJ2-7,.,TGTGCCAGCAGCCCCCTCACCGGGACCCTATACGAGCAGTACTTC,CASSPLTGTLYEQYF
TRBV28,.,TRBJ1-1,.,TGTGCCAGCAGTTTAGGGGGGTCCACTGAAGCTTTCTTT,CASSLGGSTEAFF
TRBV19,.,TRBJ2-3,.,TGTGCCAGTAGCCCCTCCGGGAGAGCCACAGATACGCAGTATTTT,CASSPSGRATDTQYF
TRBV5-1,.,TRBJ2-7,.,TGCGCCAGCAGCGGTAGCGCCAGCTCCTACGAGCAGTACTTC,CASSGSASSYEQYF
TRBV29-1,.,TRBJ2-2,.,TGCAGCGTTGATCAGGGACTTAACACCGGGGAGCTGTTTTTT,CSVDQGLNTGELFF
TRBV18,TRBD2,TRBJ2-1,.,TGTGCCAGCTCACCACAAGATTGGGCGCTTAGACTAGCGGGCAGCTCCTACAATGAGCAGTTCTTC,CASSPQDWALRLAGSSYNEQFF
TRBV6-5,TRBD2,TRBJ2-2,.,TGTGCCAGCAGTACACTAGCGGGGGGGACCGGGGAGCTGTTTTTT,CASSTLAGGTGELFF
TRBV15,TRBD1,TRBJ2-1,.,TGTGCCACCAGCAGAGTGGGACAGGAAAAGAATGAGCAGTTCTTC,CATSRVGQEKNEQFF
TRBV12-3/TRBV12-4,.,TRBJ2-2,.,TGTGCCAGCAGTTTAGGGCAGACCGGGGAGCTGTTTTTT,CASSLGQTGELFF
TRBV6-5,TRBD1,TRBJ2-7,.,TGTGCCAGCAGTTACCGGGACAGGGGCTCCTACGAGCAGTACTTC,CASSYRDRGSYEQYF
TRBV14,.,TRBJ1-2,once,TGTGCCAGCAGCCGGGCCAGTTATAACTATGGCTACACCTTC,CASSRASYNYGYTF
TRBV25-1,TRBD2,TRBJ2-7,.,TGTGCCAGCAGTGAGGGACTAGCGGACGCCTCCTACGAGCAGTACTTC,CASSEGLADASYEQYF
TRBV2,.,TRBJ2-7,.,TGTGCCAGCAGTGAAGAGGGTCGCGAGCAGTACTTC,CASSEEGREQYF
TRBV11-3,.,TRBJ1-4,.,TGTGCCAGCAGCTTAGATCCGGGTTTCTCCCCCACGGTTGATGAAAAACTGTTTTTT,CASSLDPGFSPTVDEKLFF
TRBV5-1,TRBD1,TRBJ1-1,.,TGCGCCAGCACCCAGGACAGGGCGAACACTGAAGCTTTCTTT,CASTQDRANTEAFF
TRBV20-1,.,TRBJ2-1,.,TGCAGTGCTAGTCCTCTAGGACAGCACTACAATGAGCAGTTCTTC,CSASPLGQHYNEQFF
TRBV7-2,.,TRBJ2-7,.,TGTGCCAGCAGCCAGGGACTTCTCACCTACGAGCAGTACTTC,CASSQGLLTYEQYF
TRBV28,.,TRBJ1-6,once,TGTGCCAGCCGGATAGGGGTTCAAAATTCACCCCTCCACTTT,CASRIGVQNSPLHF
TRBV11-1,.,TRBJ2-2,few,TGTGCCAGCAGAGGGGGAGGGGGTGTCAACACCGGGGAGCTGTTTTTT,CASRGGGGVNTGELFF
TRBV7-2,.,TRBJ1-6,.,TGTGCCAGCAGCTGGGGGGATTCACCCCTCCACTTT,CASSWGDSPLHF
TRBV5-5,.,TRBJ1-6,.,TGTGCCAGCAGCTTGAGGGAATTCTCCTATAATTCACCCCTCCACTTT,CASSLREFSYNSPLHF
TRBV11-2,.,TRBJ2-7,.,TGTGCCAGCAGCACGGGACTTGCCTCTCGCGAGCAGTACTTC,CASSTGLASREQYF
TRBV7-2,.,TRBJ2-7,.,TGTGCCAGCAGCTTAGGCGTAGCCTACGAGCAGTACTTC,CASSLGVAYEQYF
TRBV5-1,.,TRBJ1-2,once,TGCGCCAGCAGTCAAGACACCTCTAACTATGGCTACACCTTC,CASSQDTSNYGYTF
TRBV11-3,.,TRBJ1-1,.,TGTGCCAGCAGCTTAGAACGAAACACTGAAGCTTTCTTT,CASSLERNTEAFF
TRBV5-1,TRBD1,TRBJ1-1,.,TGCGCCAGCGCTTCCATTCCGGGACAGGGGGCTGAAGCTTTCTTT,CASASIPGQGAEAFF
TRBV29-1,.,TRBJ1-2,.,TGCAGCGCACGCGAGTCTAACTATGGCTACACCTTC,CSARESNYGYTF
TRBV9,.,TRBJ2-5,.,TGTGCCAGCAGCGTAGACCCAGGTAGGGAGACCCAGTACTTC,CASSVDPGRETQYF
TRBV5-4,.,TRBJ1-1,once,TGTGCCAGCAGCCGCTCCGGGGGGCGTTTTACTGAAGCTTTCTTT,CASSRSGGRFTEAFF
TRBV10-3,.,TRBJ2-4,once,TGTGCCATCAGTGAGTCGACCAACGGGCCCAAAAACATTCAGTACTTC,CAISESTNGPKNIQYF
TRBV4-3,TRBD2,TRBJ2-1,.,TGCGCCAGCAGCCAGTTCTCGGATAGCGGGGGGGACAATGAGCAGTTCTTC,CASSQFSDSGGDNEQFF
TRBV4-1,.,TRBJ1-5,.,TGCGCCAGCAGCCAAGAGGGGGCAGATCAGCCCCAGCATTTT,CASSQEGADQPQHF
TRBV28,TRBD1,TRBJ2-5,.,TGTGCCAGCAGTTCCGCCGGGACAGGGGGCAGGGAGACCCAGTACTTC,CASSSAGTGGRETQYF
TRBV15,.,TRBJ1-5,.,TGTGCCACCAGCGAAGGACATCCCAATCAGCCCCAGCATTTT,CATSEGHPNQPQHF
TRBV18,TRBD1,TRBJ1-5,.,TGTGCCAGCTCACCGCTGGACAGGGGGCTAAATCAGCCCCAGCATTTT,CASSPLDRGLNQPQHF
TRBV2,TRBD1,TRBJ1-2,.,TGTGCCAGCAGTGGACGGGACAGGGCTCCGAGTAACTATGGCTACACCTTC,CASSGRDRAPSNYGYTF
TRBV27,TRBD1,TRBJ1-1,.,TGTGCCAGCAGTCCCTCACAGGGGATTTACACTGAAGCTTTCTTT,CASSPSQGIYTEAFF
TRBV6-2/TRBV6-3,TRBD1,TRBJ2-2,few,TGTGCCAGCAGTACACGGGGACAGGGTGTCCCCGGGGAGCTGTTTTTT,CASSTRGQGVPGELFF
TRBV21-1,.,TRBJ2-2,.,TGTGCCAGCAGGTGGGTCGACTGCGAACACCGGGGAGCTGTTTTT,CASRWVDCEHRGAVF
TRBV3-1/TRBV3-2,.,TRBJ2-3,.,TGTGCCAGCAGCCCCCCCGACACAGATACGCAGTATTTT,CASSPPDTDTQYF